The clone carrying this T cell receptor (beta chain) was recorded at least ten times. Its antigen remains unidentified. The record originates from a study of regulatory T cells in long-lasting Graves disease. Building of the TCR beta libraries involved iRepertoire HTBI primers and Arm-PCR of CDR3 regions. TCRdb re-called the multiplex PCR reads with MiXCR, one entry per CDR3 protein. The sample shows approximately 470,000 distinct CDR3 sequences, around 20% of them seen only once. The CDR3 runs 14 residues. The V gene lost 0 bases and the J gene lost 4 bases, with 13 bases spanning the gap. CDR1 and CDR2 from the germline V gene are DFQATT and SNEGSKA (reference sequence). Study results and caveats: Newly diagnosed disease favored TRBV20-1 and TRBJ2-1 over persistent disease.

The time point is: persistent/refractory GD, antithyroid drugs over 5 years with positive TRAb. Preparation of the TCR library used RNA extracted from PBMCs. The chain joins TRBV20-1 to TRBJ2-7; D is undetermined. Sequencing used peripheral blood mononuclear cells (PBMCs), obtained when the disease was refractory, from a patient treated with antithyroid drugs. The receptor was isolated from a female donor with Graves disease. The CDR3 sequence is CSARESPTDYEQYF. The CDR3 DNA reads TGCAGTGCTAGAGAGAGCCCCACTGATTACGAGCAGTACTTC.